This TCR beta chain comes out of a study of CD8+ T cells in alopecia areata. RNA was isolated and reverse transcribed to cDNA, the sequencing template. Produced via immunoSEQ multiplex PCR; TCRdb's table is partial and in-frame only. In the table there are over 100,000 clones, approximately 49% of which are singletons. The CDR3 runs to 16 residues. CDR1 is MGHRA and CDR2 is YSYEKL in the germline V gene. Trimming took 3 bases from V and 3 from J, leaving 17 bases between them. Here the sequenced sample was CD8+ T cells sorted from blood, taken at week 0. The genes are TRBV4-1 and TRBJ1-2; possibly TRBD1 for D (5 bases). This receptor was obtained from a human donor with alopecia areata. CDR3 sequence reads: CASSHFQGAADYGYTF. The CDR3 DNA reads as TGCGCCAGCAGCCATTTCCAAGGGGCTGCGGACTATGGCTACACCTTC.